These T cell receptor beta chains were read from a single sample in a study of CD8 T cells in Susac syndrome. TCRdb fed the immunoSEQ multiplex PCR reads into MiXCR, producing one record per CDR3 protein. The table lists 130,000 or so distinct CDR3 sequences, about 90% of them singletons. The sample consisted of CD8+ T cells from PBMCs. The receptors derive from a human donor with multiple sclerosis. Both conserved end residues are trimmed from each CDR3.

cdr3_aa	v_call	j_call
ASSAGTDYNQPQH	TRBV7-9	TRBJ1-5
ASSPPGLARDIQY	TRBV18	TRBJ2-4
ASSLTVTYEQY	TRBV19	TRBJ2-7
ATSDRSGGYT	TRBV24-1	TRBJ1-2
ASSFGYGGTDTQY	TRBV11-2	TRBJ2-3
ASSQRTSGTYEQY	TRBV7-9	TRBJ2-7
SVESNSGNTIY	TRBV29-1	TRBJ1-3
ASSDPPETQY	TRBV7-8	TRBJ2-5
ASSLTAGTEAF	TRBV19	TRBJ1-1
ASSSSVEQF	TRBV5-4	TRBJ2-1
SARQLPEAF	TRBV20-1	TRBJ1-1
ASSLFIWDTDTQY	TRBV5-8	TRBJ2-3
ASSQDPIDDTQY	TRBV4-1	TRBJ2-3
AGSYTGELF	TRBV30	TRBJ2-2
ASSSGLAEQETQY	TRBV5-4	TRBJ2-5
ASSNTSGGPQF	TRBV7-9	TRBJ2-1
ASSHSFEAF	TRBV12-3/TRBV12-4	TRBJ1-1
ASISSGELGTDTQY	TRBV28	TRBJ2-3
SAPGQGIEAF	TRBV20-1	TRBJ1-1
SVVRANTDTQY	TRBV29-1	TRBJ2-3
ASSLSARQGAYAPLH	TRBV27	TRBJ1-6
ASSFGAEGETQY	TRBV5-4	TRBJ2-5
ATTNSNQPQH	TRBV15	TRBJ1-5
ASSLPTRDRYSYEQY	TRBV5-6	TRBJ2-7
ASRGTGIEQF	TRBV9	TRBJ2-1
ASSFGQATYEQY	TRBV2	TRBJ2-7
ASSIMGVSNQPQH	TRBV19	TRBJ1-5
ASSLRTSVPGELF	TRBV5-4	TRBJ2-2
ASSSGDWVRSETQY	TRBV27	TRBJ2-5
ASSFSPPTPRTEAF	TRBV27	TRBJ1-1
SATHPDRVSYNEQF	TRBV20-1	TRBJ2-1
ASSADGISGNTIY	TRBV19	TRBJ1-3
SSLDGTGELF	TRBV29-1	TRBJ2-2
ASSYGLAALSYEQY	TRBV3-1	TRBJ2-7
ASRRLAGYYEQY	TRBV6-1	TRBJ2-7
ASSQDLESEKLF	TRBV4-1	TRBJ1-4